This T cell receptor (beta chain) emerged from a study of naive and memory T cell subsets (dated by TCRdb to about 2017). Regarding the complete study: The figure summarizing these samples reported some 10 blood donors, 7 tuberculin skin test biopsies and 3 saline control biopsies. PCR2 was typically a SYBR Green qPCR stopped at a set threshold; low-input samples could instead use end-point PCR (about 6 cycles). Results and caveats for the whole study, not just this receptor: The potential sensitivity of the RNA-based method to TCR transcript changes with T cell activation and differentiation was acknowledged.

Library generation was performed with 5' RACE. The ligated cDNA was amplified by four rounds of PCR, in which nested alpha and beta constant region primers were used together with the SP2 primer. For the blood and skin samples, reverse transcription of TCR RNA was done with SuperScript IV along with alpha and beta constant region primers. An oligonucleotide carrying the Illumina SP2 primer and a UMI was ligated to the cDNA 3' end using T4 RNA ligase 1. To prevent hairpin formation, the 12-nucleotide UMI was made up of two random hexamers with an eight-base spacer between them. From the second PCR onward, TCR alpha and beta chain libraries were processed separately and dual indexed for multiplexing. After pooling, the indexed libraries were analyzed by capillary electrophoresis and sequenced on either an Illumina MiSeq or NextSeq. Libraries were spiked with PhiX DNA at roughly 4.5-7% so that base diversity was increased and cluster recognition was improved. Turning to the authors' computational methods: Demultiplexor pulled UMIs out of read 2, joined the UMIs with the TCR sequence from read 1, and separated reads according to sample indices. Decombinator identified V and J genes and V-J junctions, assigning each TCR a five-part identifier including V and J deletions. Collapsinator relied on UMIs to correct both sequencing errors and PCR amplification heterogeneity, producing a UMI-based abundance for each TCR. CDR3Translator turned identifiers into nucleotide sequence, translated the nucleotide sequence into amino acids, and pulled out CDR3 regions based on terminal motifs. After normalization to the amount of input RNA, error-corrected alpha and beta TCR counts from blood and skin were compared. Starting from the raw public reads, TCRdb applied fastp trimming at Q25, assembled clones with MiXCR and retained in-frame beta chains. Rows are unified per CDR3 protein, each entry keeping the most common DNA and genes. V and J calls and clone size were set by TCRdb, not the authors. The sample profile shows more than 45,000 distinct CDR3 sequences; 7% to 8.5% of them were found once. The ten largest clones take up roughly 9.7% of the sample.

The trim is 7 bases for V and 1 base for J, with a gap of 14 bases between the germline ends. The cysteine opens and the phenylalanine closes a CDR3 of 15 amino acids. Only the CDR3 region is kept as DNA, spanning 45 bases read in frame from base 1. The germline V gene supplies CDR1 MNHEY and CDR2 SVGAGI. Remarks on this clonotype: Which antigen it targets is not known. One base away there is no much larger clone; base qualities are not given.

The study reported a robust and sensitive protocol to amplify, sequence and analyze TCRs, based on 3' ligation of a UMI-containing oligonucleotide to TCR cDNA. Whole blood analysis involved drawing 2.5 ml of peripheral blood from adult healthy volunteers into Tempus tubes and then extracting RNA following the manufacturer's instructions. Total RNA was used without cell sorting and was treated with RQ1 DNase before reverse transcription, with a target input of 1 to 1000 ng. Libraries were prepared from skin biopsies and whole blood so that pipeline robustness could be tested in samples in which T cells form a minority population.

The sequence is built from TRBV6-5 and TRBJ1-3; TRBD1 could be the D gene, as 5 bases match. This sequence originates from a male donor in good health. CDR3 sequence: CASISPAGSGNTIYF. The bases read TGTGCCAGCATATCCCCAGCAGGGTCTGGAAACACCATATATTTT.